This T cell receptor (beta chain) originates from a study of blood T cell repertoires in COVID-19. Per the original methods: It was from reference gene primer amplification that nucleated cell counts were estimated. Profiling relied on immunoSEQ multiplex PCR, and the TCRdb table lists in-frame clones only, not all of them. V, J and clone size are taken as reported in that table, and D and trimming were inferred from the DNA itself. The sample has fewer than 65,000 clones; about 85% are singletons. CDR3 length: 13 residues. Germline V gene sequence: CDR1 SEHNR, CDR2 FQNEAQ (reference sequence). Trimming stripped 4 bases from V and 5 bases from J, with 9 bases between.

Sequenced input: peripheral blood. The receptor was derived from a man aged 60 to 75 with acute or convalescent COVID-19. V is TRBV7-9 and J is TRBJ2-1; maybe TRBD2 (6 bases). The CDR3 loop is CASSSEGNNEQFF. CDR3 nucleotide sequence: TGTGCCAGCAGCTCGGAGGGAAACAATGAGCAGTTCTTC.